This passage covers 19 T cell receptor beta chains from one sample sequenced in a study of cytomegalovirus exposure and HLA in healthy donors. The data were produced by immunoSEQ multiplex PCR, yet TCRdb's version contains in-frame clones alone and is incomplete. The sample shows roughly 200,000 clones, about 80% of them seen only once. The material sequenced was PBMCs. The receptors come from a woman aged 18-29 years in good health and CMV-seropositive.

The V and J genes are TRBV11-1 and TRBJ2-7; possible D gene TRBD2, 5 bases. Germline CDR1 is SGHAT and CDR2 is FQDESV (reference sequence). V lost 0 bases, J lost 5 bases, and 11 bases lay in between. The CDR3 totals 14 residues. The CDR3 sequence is CASSLAGEKNEQYF. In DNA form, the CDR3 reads TGTGCCAGCAGCTTAGCCGGGGAAAAAAACGAGCAGTACTTC.

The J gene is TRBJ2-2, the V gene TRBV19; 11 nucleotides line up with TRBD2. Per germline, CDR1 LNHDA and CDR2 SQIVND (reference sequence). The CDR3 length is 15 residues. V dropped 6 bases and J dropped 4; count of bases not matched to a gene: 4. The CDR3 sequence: CASSTGTSGTGELFF. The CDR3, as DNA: TGTGCCAGTAGCACTGGGACTAGCGGCACCGGGGAGCTGTTTTTT. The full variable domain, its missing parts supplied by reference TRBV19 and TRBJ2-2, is DGGITQSPKYLFRKEGQNVTLSCEQNLNHDAMYWYRQDPGQGLRLIYYSQIVNDFQKGDIAEGYSVSREKKESFPLTVTSAQKNPTAFYLCASSTGTSGTGELFFGEGSRLTVL.

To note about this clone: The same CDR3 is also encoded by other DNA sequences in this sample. CDR3 sequence reads: CASSDSSGGTDTQYF. In nucleotides, the CDR3 is TGTGCCAGCAGTGACTCGAGCGGGGGCACAGATACGCAGTATTTT. V usage is TRBV6-4 and J usage is TRBJ2-3, with 7 positions matching TRBD2. Per the germline V gene, CDR1 is MRHNA and CDR2 is SNTAGT. Trimming at V came to 0 bases and at J to 1 base, leaving 1 base not matched to a gene. The CDR3 spans 15 residues.

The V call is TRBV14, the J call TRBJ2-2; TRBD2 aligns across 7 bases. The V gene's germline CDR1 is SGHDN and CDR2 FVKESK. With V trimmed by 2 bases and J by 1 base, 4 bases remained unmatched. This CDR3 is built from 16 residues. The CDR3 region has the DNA TGTGCCAGCAGCCAACGGCTAGCGGTGAACACCGGGGAGCTGTTTTTT. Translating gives CASSQRLAVNTGELFF. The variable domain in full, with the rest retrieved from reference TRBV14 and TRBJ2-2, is EAGVTQFPSHSVIEKGQTVTLRCDPISGHDNLYWYRRVMGKEIKFLLHFVKESKQDESGMPNNRFLAERTGGTYSTLKVQPAELEDSGVYFCASSQRLAVNTGELFFGEGSRLTVL.

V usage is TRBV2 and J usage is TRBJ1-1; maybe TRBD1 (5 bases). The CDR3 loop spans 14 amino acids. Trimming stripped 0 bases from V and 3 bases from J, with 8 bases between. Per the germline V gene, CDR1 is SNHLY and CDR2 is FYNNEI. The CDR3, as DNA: TGTGCCAGCAGTGAAGCTGGGGGGGACACTGAAGCTTTCTTT. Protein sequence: CASSEAGGDTEAFF.

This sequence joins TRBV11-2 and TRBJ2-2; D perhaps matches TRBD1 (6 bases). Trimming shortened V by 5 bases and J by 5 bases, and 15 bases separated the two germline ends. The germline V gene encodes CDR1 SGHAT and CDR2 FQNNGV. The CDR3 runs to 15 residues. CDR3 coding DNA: TGTGCCAGCAGCCTAAAAGGGGGTGGTACCGGGGAGCTGTTTTTT. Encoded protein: CASSLKGGGTGELFF.

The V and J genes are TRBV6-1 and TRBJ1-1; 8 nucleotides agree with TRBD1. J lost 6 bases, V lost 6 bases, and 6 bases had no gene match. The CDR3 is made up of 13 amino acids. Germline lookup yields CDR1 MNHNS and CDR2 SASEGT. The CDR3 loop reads CASRVDRASEAFF. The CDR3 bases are TGTGCCAGCAGAGTGGACAGGGCGTCTGAAGCTTTCTTT.

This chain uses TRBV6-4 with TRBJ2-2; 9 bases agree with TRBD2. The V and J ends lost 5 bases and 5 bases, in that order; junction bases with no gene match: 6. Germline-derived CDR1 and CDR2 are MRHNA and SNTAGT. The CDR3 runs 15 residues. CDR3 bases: TGTGCCAGCAGTCAGATAGCGGGGGAGACCGGGGAGCTGTTTTTT. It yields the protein CASSQIAGETGELFF.

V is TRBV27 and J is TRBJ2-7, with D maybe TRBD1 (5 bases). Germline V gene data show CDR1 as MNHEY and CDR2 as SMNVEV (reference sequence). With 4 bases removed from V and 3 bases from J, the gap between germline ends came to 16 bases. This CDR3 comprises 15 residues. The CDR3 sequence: CASSSADSQFYEQYF. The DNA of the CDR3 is TGTGCCAGCAGTTCCGCAGACAGTCAATTCTACGAGCAGTACTTC.

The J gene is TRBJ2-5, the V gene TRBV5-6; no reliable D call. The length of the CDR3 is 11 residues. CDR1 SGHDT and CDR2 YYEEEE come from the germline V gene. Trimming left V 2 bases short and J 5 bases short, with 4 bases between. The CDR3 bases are TGTGCCAGCAGCTTAGCGGAGACCCAGTACTTC. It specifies CASSLAETQYF.

CDR3 sequence reads: CASSSGLAAKETQYF. The DNA of the CDR3 is TGTGCCAGCAGCTCGGGACTAGCGGCAAAAGAGACCCAGTACTTC. The V and J genes are TRBV7-3 and TRBJ2-5; 11 bases agree with TRBD2. The J segment lost 3 bases and the V segment lost 4 bases, leaving 4 bases of the junction unmatched. Germline CDR1 SGHTA, CDR2 FQGTGA. The CDR3 contains 15 residues.

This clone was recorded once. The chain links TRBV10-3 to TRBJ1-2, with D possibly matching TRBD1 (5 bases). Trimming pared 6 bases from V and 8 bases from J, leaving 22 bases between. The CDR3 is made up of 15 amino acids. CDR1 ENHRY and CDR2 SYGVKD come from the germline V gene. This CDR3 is CAISARGGLLSGYTF. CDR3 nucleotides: TGTGCCATCAGCGCTCGGGGGGGTCTGTTGTCGGGCTACACCTTC.

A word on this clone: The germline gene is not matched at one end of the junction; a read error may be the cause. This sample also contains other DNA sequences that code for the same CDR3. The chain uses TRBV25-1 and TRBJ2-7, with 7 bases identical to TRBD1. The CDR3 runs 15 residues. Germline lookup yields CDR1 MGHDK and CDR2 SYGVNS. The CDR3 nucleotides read TGTGCCAGCAAGCCGTGGGCAGGGGGTCGGAACGAGCAGTATTTC. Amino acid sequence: CASKPWAGGRNEQYF.

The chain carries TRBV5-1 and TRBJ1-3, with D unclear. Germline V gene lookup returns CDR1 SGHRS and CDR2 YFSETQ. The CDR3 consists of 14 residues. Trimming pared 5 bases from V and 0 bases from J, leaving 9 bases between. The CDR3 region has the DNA TGCGCCAGCAGGCAAATGGCCTCTGGAAACACCATATATTTT. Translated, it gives CASRQMASGNTIYF. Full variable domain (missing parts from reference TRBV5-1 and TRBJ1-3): KAGVTQTPRYLIKTRGQQVTLSCSPISGHRSVSWYQQTPGQGLQFLFEYFSETQRNKGNFPGRFSGRQFSNSRSEMNVSTLELGDSALYLCASRQMASGNTIYFGEGSWLTVV.

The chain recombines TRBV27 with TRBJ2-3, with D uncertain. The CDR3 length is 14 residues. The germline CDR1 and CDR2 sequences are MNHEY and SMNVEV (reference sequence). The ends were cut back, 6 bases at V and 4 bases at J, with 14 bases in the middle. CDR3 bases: TGTGCCAGCAGATCCCCGGTATTCGCAGATACGCAGTATTTT. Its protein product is CASRSPVFADTQYF.

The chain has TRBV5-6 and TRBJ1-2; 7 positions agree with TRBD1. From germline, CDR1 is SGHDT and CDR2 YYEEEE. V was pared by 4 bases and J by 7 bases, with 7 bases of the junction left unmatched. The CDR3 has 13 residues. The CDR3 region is CASSPTGVGGYTF. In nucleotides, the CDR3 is TGTGCCAGCAGCCCCACAGGGGTGGGTGGCTACACCTTC.

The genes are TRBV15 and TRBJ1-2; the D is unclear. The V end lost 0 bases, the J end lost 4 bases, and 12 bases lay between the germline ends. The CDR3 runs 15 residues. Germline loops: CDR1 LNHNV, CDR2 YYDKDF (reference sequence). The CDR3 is CATSRDRSGGYGYTF. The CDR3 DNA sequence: TGTGCCACCAGCAGAGATAGGTCTGGCGGCTATGGCTACACCTTC.

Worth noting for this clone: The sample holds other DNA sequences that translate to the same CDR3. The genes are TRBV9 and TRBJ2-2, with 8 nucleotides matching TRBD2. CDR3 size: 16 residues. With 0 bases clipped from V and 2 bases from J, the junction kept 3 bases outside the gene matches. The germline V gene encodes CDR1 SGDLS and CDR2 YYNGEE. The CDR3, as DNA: TGTGCCAGCAGCGTAGTGGCGGGGGGAAACACCGGGGAGCTGTTTTTT. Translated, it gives CASSVVAGGNTGELFF.

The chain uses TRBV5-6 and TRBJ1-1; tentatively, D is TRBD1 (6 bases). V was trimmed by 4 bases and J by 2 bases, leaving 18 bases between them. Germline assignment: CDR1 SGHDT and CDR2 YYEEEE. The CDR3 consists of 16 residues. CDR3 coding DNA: TGTGCCAGCAGCCACCCGGTAGGACAGCCCAACACTGAAGCTTTCTTT. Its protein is CASSHPVGQPNTEAFF.